These 7 T cell receptor beta chains share one sample of origin, sequenced in a study of control samples from healthy donors and cancer patients. Method: immunoSEQ multiplex PCR; TCRdb's copy keeps in-frame clones and lacks some. The profile covers around 110,000 clones, with 75% to 90% appearing a single time and approximately 1% taken by the ten largest. Input material: PBMCs. The receptor set was obtained from a woman in her forties or fifties with colorectal cancer.

The J gene is TRBJ2-7, the V gene TRBV27, with D possibly matching TRBD2 (5 bases). Trimming took 6 bases from V and 2 from J, leaving 14 bases between them. The CDR3 is made up of 14 amino acids. Germline assignment: CDR1 MNHEY and CDR2 SMNVEV (reference sequence). CDR3 amino acids: CASRQEVEAYEQYF. The CDR3 DNA is TGTGCCAGCAGGCAGGAGGTCGAAGCCTACGAGCAGTACTTC.

There are a few counts of this clone. The genes are TRBV6-5 and TRBJ2-6; the D gene is possibly TRBD1 (5 bases). This CDR3 comprises 15 residues. Trimming took off 0 bases at V and 2 bases at J, with 5 bases between the two ends. The germline V gene has CDR1 MNHEY and CDR2 SVGAGI. The CDR3 DNA follows: TGTGCCAGCAGTTACTCAGGGGCTGGGGCCAACGTCCTGACTTTC. Amino acid sequence: CASSYSGAGANVLTF.

This clone was detected ten times or more. The rearrangement uses TRBV6-6 and TRBJ1-2; weak D call: TRBD1 (6 bases). Trimming took off 6 bases at V and 0 bases at J, with 14 bases between the two ends. The CDR3 is 15 residues long. The germline CDR1 and CDR2 sequences are MNHNY and SVGAGI (reference sequence). The CDR3: CASSPETGTNYGYTF. CDR3 nucleotide sequence: TGTGCCAGCAGCCCGGAAACAGGGACTAACTATGGCTACACCTTC.

This chain uses TRBV28 with TRBJ1-5, with D hard to call. The length of the CDR3 is 16 residues. The germline CDR1 and CDR2 sequences are MDHEN and SYDVKM. V lost 0 bases to trimming and J lost 4 bases, with 13 bases between them. The CDR3 loop reads CASSLWLTVGNQPQHF. DNA for the CDR3: TGTGCCAGCAGTTTATGGCTGACCGTTGGGAATCAGCCCCAGCATTTT.

About this clone: One junction end disagrees with the germline gene, perhaps due to a read error. V is TRBV19 and J is TRBJ1-2; TRBD1 agrees at 7 bases. The germline gives CDR1 LNHDA, CDR2 SQIVND (reference sequence). The CDR3 spans 12 residues. CDR3 region: CASSLDRAGYTF. The CDR3 DNA sequence: TGTGCCAGTAGTTTAGACAGGGCTGGCTACACCTTC.

The chain has TRBV3-1 (or the pseudogene TRBV3-2) and TRBJ2-2, with TRBD1 matching over 7 bases. CDR3 length: 15 amino acids. Germline trimming cut 5 bases from V and 5 bases from J; bases unmatched to any gene: 8. CDR1 and CDR2 (germline): LGHDT, YNNKEL (reference sequence). The CDR3 DNA is TGTGCCAGCAGCACCAGACAGGGTTTGACCGGGGAGCTGTTTTTT. Translation gives CASSTRQGLTGELFF.

The chain carries TRBV11-3 and TRBJ2-3; TRBD2 matches 11 bases. From germline, CDR1 is SGHNT and CDR2 YENEEA. V was pared by 7 bases and J by 2 bases, with 2 bases of the junction left unmatched. The CDR3 runs to 14 residues. The chain's CDR3 is CASKTSGDTDTQYF. CDR3 nucleotides: TGTGCCAGCAAGACTAGCGGGGACACAGATACGCAGTATTTT.